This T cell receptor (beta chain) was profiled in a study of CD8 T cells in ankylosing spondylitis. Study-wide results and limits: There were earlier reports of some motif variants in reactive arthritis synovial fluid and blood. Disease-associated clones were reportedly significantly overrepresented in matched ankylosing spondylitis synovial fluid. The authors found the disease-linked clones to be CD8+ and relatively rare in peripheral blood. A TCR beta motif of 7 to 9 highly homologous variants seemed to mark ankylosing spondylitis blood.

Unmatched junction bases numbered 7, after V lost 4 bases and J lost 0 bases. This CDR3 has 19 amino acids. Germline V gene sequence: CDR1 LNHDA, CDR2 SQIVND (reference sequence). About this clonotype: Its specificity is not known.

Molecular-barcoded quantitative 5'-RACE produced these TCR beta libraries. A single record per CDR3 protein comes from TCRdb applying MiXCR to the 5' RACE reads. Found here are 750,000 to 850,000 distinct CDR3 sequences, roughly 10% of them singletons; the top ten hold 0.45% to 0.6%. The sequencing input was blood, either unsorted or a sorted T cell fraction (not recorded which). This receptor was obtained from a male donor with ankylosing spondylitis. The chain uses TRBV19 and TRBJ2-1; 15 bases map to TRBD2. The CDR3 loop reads CASSTGLAGGLLSYNEQFF. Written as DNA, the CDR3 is TGTGCCAGTAGTACGGGACTAGCGGGAGGACTACTCTCCTACAATGAGCAGTTCTTC.